This T cell receptor (beta chain) was obtained from a study of metastatic and nonmetastatic thyroid tumors. Points from the study as a whole: Patients with malignant thyroid tumors reportedly had significantly higher TCR beta diversity than those with benign nodules, in blood and tumor.

Germline V gene lookup returns CDR1 MNHEY and CDR2 SMNVEV (reference sequence). The CDR3 is 12 amino acids. Using MiXCR, TCRdb re-called clones from the PCR reads. This table holds 23,000 or so clones, roughly 20% found once. At least ten counts were recorded for this clone. As yet, its antigen is unknown. Germline and junction disagree at one end, which may indicate a read error. No treatment had been given to any patient before thyroid surgery. The sample was blood. The chain is built from TRBV27 and TRBJ2-1; tentative D call: TRBD2 (6 bases). The clonotype was recovered from a female donor with papillary thyroid cancer or a benign thyroid nodule (not recorded which). Some clones in this sample may be carry-over from other donors' samples. The CDR3 sequence is CASSPRDSERVF. CDR3 nucleotides: TGTGCCAGCAGTCCTCGGGACTCGGAAAGGGTCTTC.